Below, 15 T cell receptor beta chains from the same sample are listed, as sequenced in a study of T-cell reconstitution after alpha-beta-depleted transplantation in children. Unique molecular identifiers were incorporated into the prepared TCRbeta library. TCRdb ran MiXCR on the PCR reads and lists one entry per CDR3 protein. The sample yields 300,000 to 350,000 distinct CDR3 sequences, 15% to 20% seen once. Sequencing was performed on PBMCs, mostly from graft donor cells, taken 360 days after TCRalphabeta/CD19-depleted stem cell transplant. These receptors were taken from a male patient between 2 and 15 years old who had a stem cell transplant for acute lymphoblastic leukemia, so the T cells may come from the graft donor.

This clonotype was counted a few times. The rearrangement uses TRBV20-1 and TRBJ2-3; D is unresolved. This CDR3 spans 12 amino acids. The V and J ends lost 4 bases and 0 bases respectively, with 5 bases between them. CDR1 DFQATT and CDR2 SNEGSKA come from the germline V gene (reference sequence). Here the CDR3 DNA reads TGCAGTGCTACCCTGAGCACAGATACGCAGTATTTT. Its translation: CSATLSTDTQYF.

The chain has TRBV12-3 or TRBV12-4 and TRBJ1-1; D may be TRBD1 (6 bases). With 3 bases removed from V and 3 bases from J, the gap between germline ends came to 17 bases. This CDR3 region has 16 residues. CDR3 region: CASSFFRGRGDTEAFF. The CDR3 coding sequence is TGTGCCAGCAGTTTCTTCAGAGGGAGGGGGGACACTGAAGCTTTCTTT.

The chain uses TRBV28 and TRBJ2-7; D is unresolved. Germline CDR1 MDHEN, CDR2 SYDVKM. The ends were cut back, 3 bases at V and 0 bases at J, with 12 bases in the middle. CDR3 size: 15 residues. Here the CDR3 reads CASSFVAASSYEQYF. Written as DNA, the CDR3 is TGTGCCAGCAGTTTCGTGGCGGCAAGCTCCTACGAGCAGTACTTC.

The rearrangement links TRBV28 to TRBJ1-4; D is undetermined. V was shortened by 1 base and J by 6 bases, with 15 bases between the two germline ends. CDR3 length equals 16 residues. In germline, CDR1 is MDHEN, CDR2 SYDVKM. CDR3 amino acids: CASSLSSGRTYEKLFF. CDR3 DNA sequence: TGTGCCAGCAGTTTATCGAGCGGCAGGACGTATGAAAAACTGTTTTTT.

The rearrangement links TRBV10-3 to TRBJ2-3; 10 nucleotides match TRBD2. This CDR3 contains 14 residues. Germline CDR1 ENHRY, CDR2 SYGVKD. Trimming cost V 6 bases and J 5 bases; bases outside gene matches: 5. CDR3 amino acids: CAIRASGSGDTQYF. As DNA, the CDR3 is TGTGCCATCAGGGCTAGCGGGAGCGGAGATACGCAGTATTTT.

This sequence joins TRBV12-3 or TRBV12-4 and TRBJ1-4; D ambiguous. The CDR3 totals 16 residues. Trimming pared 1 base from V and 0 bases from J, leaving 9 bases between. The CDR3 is CASSLGGRATNEKLFF. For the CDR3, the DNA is TGTGCCAGCAGTTTAGGCGGACGGGCAACTAATGAAAAACTGTTTTTT.

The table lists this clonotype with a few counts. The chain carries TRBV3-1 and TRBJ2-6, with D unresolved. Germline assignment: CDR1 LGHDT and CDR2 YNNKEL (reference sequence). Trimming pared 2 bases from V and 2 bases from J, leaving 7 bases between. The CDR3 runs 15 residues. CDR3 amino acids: CASSQRRAGANVLTF. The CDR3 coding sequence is TGTGCCAGCAGCCAAAGACGCGCTGGGGCCAACGTCCTGACTTTC.

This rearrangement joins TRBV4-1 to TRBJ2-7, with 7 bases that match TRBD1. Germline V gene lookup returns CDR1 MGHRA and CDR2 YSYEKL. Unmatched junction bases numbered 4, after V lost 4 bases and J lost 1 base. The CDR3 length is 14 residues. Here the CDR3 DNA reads TGCGCCAGCAGCCCCTTGGGACAGTCCTACGAGCAGTACTTC. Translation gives CASSPLGQSYEQYF.

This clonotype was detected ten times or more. Here the CDR3 DNA reads TGTGCCAGCAGCCCTCCCTATGGCGGGATGGCTTTCGAGCAGTACTTC. It encodes CASSPPYGGMAFEQYF. The chain combines TRBV3-1 with TRBJ2-7, with D possibly TRBD2 on 6 matching bases. Germline V gives CDR1 LGHDT, CDR2 YNNKEL (reference sequence). This CDR3 region has 16 residues. V lost 4 bases and J 6 bases, leaving 22 bases between the germline ends.

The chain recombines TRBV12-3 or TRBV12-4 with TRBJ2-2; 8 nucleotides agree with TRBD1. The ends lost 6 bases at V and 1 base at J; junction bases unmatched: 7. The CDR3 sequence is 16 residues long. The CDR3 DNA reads TGTGCCAGCAGGCAACAGGGGGGTGGGAACACCGGGGAGCTGTTTTTT. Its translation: CASRQQGGGNTGELFF.

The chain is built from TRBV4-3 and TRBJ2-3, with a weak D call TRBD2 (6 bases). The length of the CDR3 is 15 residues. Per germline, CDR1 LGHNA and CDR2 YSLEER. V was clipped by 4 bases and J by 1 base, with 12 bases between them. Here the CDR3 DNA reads TGCGCCAGCAGCCGGGACGGGAGTGGCACAGATACGCAGTATTTT. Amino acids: CASSRDGSGTDTQYF.

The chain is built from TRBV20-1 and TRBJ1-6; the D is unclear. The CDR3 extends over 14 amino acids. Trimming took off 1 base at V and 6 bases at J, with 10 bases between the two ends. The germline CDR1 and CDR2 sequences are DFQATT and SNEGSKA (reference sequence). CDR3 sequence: CSARVARLNSPLHF. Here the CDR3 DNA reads TGCAGTGCTAGAGTGGCACGGCTTAATTCACCCCTCCACTTT.

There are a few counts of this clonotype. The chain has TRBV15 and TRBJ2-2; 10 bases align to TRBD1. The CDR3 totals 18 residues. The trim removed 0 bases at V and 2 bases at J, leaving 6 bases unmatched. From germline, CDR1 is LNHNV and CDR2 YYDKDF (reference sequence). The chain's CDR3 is CATSRDLWDRGNTGELFF. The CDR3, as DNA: TGTGCCACCAGCAGAGATCTCTGGGACAGGGGAAACACCGGGGAGCTGTTTTTT. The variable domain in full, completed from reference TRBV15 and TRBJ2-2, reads DAMVIQNPRYQVTQFGKPVTLSCSQTLNHNVMYWYQQKSSQAPKLLFHYYDKDFNNEADTPDNFQSRRPNTSFCFLDIRSPGLGDTAMYLCATSRDLWDRGNTGELFFGEGSRLTVL.

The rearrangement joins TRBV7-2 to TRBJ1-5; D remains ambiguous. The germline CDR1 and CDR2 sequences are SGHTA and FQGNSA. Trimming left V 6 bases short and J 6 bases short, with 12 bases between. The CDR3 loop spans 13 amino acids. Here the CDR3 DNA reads TGTGCCAGCAGACAAGACTGGGGTCAGCCCCAGCATTTT. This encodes CASRQDWGQPQHF. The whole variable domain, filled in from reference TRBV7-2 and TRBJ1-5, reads GAGVSQSPSNKVTEKGKDVELRCDPISGHTALYWYRQSLGQGLEFLIYFQGNSAPDKSGLPSDRFSAERTGGSVSTLTIQRTQQEDSAVYLCASRQDWGQPQHFGDGTRLSIL.

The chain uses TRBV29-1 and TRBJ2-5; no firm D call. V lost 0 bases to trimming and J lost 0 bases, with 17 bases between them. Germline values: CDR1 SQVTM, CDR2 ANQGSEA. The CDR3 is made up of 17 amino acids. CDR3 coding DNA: TGCAGCGTTGAAGATGACGGTGGATTGTGGTACCAAGAGACCCAGTACTTC. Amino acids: CSVEDDGGLWYQETQYF.